The 30 T cell receptor beta chains below come from one sample, sequenced in a study of blood T cell repertoires in COVID-19. The table came from immunoSEQ multiplex PCR; TCRdb's copy has only in-frame clones and leaves some out. Among 15,000 to 20,000 clones listed, about 88% were seen once. Sequenced material: peripheral blood. The source of these receptors is a human donor with active COVID-19. The donor label of this sample is uncertain.

The V and J genes are TRBV28 and TRBJ1-1; 10 nucleotides match TRBD1. The CDR3 extends over 16 amino acids. J gave up 1 base and V 5 bases, and 7 bases lay outside the gene matches. Germline-derived CDR1 and CDR2 are MDHEN and SYDVKM. The CDR3 nucleotides are TGTGCCAGCAGTGGGTACCGGGACAGGGGGAACACTGAAGCTTTCTTT. Its protein is CASSGYRDRGNTEAFF.

V usage is TRBV2 and J usage is TRBJ2-2, with TRBD2 identical over 7 bases. The CDR3 consists of 15 residues. In germline, CDR1 is SNHLY, CDR2 FYNNEI. J gave up 0 bases and V 3 bases, and 1 base lay outside the gene matches. CDR3 in DNA: TGTGCCAGCAGTGATCTAGCGGCGAACACCGGGGAGCTGTTTTTT. This gives the protein CASSDLAANTGELFF.

This chain uses TRBV19 with TRBJ2-6, with TRBD2 identical over 7 bases. The junction had 3 bases not matched to a gene; V was cut back by 8 bases and J by 2 bases. The CDR3 is made up of 14 amino acids. Germline CDR1 reads LNHDA; CDR2 reads SQIVND (reference sequence). The CDR3 here is CASLGRAGANVLTF. In nucleotides, the CDR3 is TGTGCCAGTTTAGGGAGGGCTGGGGCCAACGTCCTGACTTTC.

The chain recombines TRBV11-2 with TRBJ2-5; TRBD2 aligns across 10 bases. Germline V gene sequence: CDR1 SGHAT, CDR2 FQNNGV. J lost 5 bases, V lost 6 bases, and 3 bases had no gene match. The CDR3 is 13 residues long. The CDR3 loop is CASRISGGETQYF. Here the CDR3 DNA reads TGTGCCAGCAGAATTAGCGGGGGGGAGACCCAGTACTTC.

V usage is TRBV4-1 and J usage is TRBJ2-5; no reliable D call. The germline gives CDR1 MGHRA, CDR2 YSYEKL. This CDR3 is built from 15 residues. V gave up 1 base and J gave up 1 base, with 10 bases separating them. The CDR3 loop is CASSQGAFGQETQYF. CDR3 in DNA: TGCGCCAGCAGCCAAGGGGCGTTCGGCCAAGAGACCCAGTACTTC.

The rearrangement links TRBV4-3 to TRBJ1-5; no firm D call. This CDR3 is 15 amino acids long. V was trimmed by 8 bases and J by 0 bases, leaving 14 bases between them. Germline loops: CDR1 LGHNA, CDR2 YSLEER. The CDR3 nucleotides are TGCGCCAGCCGGGAGTCGGTGTATAGCAATCAGCCCCAGCATTTT. Protein: CASRESVYSNQPQHF.

Written as DNA, the CDR3 is TGCAGCGTTGACCGACAGGGCTCTAACTATGGCTACACCTTC. Residues: CSVDRQGSNYGYTF. The chain carries TRBV29-1 and TRBJ1-2, with 7 bases lining up with TRBD1. V trimming: 3 bases; J trimming: 0 bases; junction bases outside the gene matches: 4. The V gene's germline CDR1 is SQVTM and CDR2 ANQGSEA. The CDR3 extends over 14 amino acids.

Remarks on this clone: At one end the junction does not follow the germline gene, possibly because of a read error. This chain uses TRBV7-7 with TRBJ2-5, with 10 bases fitting TRBD2. The CDR3 loop spans 19 amino acids. The germline CDR1 and CDR2 sequences are SSHAT and FNYEAQ (reference sequence). CDR3 loop: CASSLKGPSSGRYQETQYF. The CDR3 DNA reads TGTGCTAGCAGCTTAAAAGGCCCCTCTAGCGGGAGATATCAAGAGACCCAGTACTTC.

This clone was picked up one time. The genes are TRBV27 and TRBJ2-7; D is possibly TRBD2 (6 bases). Between the trimmed V and J ends, which lost 5 bases and 0 bases, there was a span of 11 bases. The CDR3 contains 14 residues. CDR1 is MNHEY, CDR2 SMNVEV, per germline (reference sequence). CDR3 DNA sequence: TGTGCCAGCAGTCCTCGGGGGAGCTCCTACGAGCAGTACTTC. It encodes CASSPRGSSYEQYF.

The chain combines TRBV5-6 with TRBJ2-1; 9 bases agree with TRBD2. The CDR3 runs 13 residues. Germline V gene lookup returns CDR1 SGHDT and CDR2 YYEEEE. V gave up 5 bases and J gave up 6 bases; unmatched junction bases: 3. Written as DNA, the CDR3 is TGTGCCAGCAGGCGTAGCGGGGGCAATGAGCAGTTCTTC. Translation gives CASRRSGGNEQFF.

The sample holds one count of this clone. The sample has other DNA sequences that encode this CDR3 too. The V and J genes are TRBV19 and TRBJ2-7; 8 bases agree with TRBD2. CDR1 and CDR2 (germline): LNHDA, SQIVND (reference sequence). This CDR3 comprises 16 residues. V shed 3 bases and J 0 bases; nucleotides not matched to a gene: 7. The CDR3: CASSIGGGRNSYEQYF. DNA for the CDR3: TGTGCCAGTAGTATCGGAGGCGGGAGGAACTCCTACGAGCAGTACTTC.

This chain links TRBV24-1 with TRBJ2-1, with 7 nucleotides matching TRBD1. Trimming cost V 3 bases and J 3 bases; bases outside gene matches: 10. Germline V lookup: CDR1 KGHDR, CDR2 SFDVKD. The CDR3 has 17 residues. CDR3 protein: CATSDNPTGQSYNEQFF. Written as DNA, the CDR3 is TGTGCCACCAGTGATAACCCCACGGGACAGAGCTACAATGAGCAGTTCTTC.

The rearrangement joins TRBV27 to TRBJ1-4, with 7 bases identical to TRBD1. The CDR3 has 15 residues. Germline V gene sequence: CDR1 MNHEY, CDR2 SMNVEV (reference sequence). J lost 3 bases, V lost 3 bases, and 4 bases had no gene match. The DNA of the CDR3 is TGTGCCAGCAGTTTCGGGGGACAGCCTAATGAAAAACTGTTTTTT. It encodes CASSFGGQPNEKLFF.

This clone was observed a few times. The rearrangement links TRBV7-2 to TRBJ1-1, with 7 bases that match TRBD1. Germline V gene sequence: CDR1 SGHTA, CDR2 FQGNSA. The CDR3 has 14 amino acids. Germline trimming cut 5 bases from V and 0 bases from J; bases unmatched to any gene: 3. The CDR3 DNA follows: TGTGCCAGCAGCCGGGACAGTATGAACACTGAAGCTTTCTTT. It codes for CASSRDSMNTEAFF.

The V and J genes are TRBV24-1 and TRBJ2-5; 8 positions agree with TRBD1. There are 16 residues in the CDR3. Germline CDR1 KGHDR, CDR2 SFDVKD. V lost 4 bases and J lost 4; bases outside the gene matches: 10. The CDR3 coding sequence is TGTGCCACCAGTGACGGAGGAAGAGGGACAGGAGAGACCCAGTACTTC. This sequence encodes CATSDGGRGTGETQYF.

This chain connects TRBV19 to TRBJ2-7, with TRBD1 as a possible D gene (6 bases). Germline V gene lookup returns CDR1 LNHDA and CDR2 SQIVND (reference sequence). V lost 0 bases, J lost 0 bases, and 9 bases lay in between. The length of the CDR3 is 15 residues. The CDR3 sequence: CASSIEGATSYEQYF. The CDR3 nucleotides are TGTGCCAGTAGTATAGAGGGGGCCACCTCCTACGAGCAGTACTTC.

The rearrangement uses TRBV18 and TRBJ1-1; D might be TRBD1 (6 bases). The CDR3 loop spans 13 amino acids. Germline V gene data show CDR1 as KGHSH and CDR2 as LQKENI. The V end was cut by 5 bases, the J end by 3 bases, with 10 bases between. The CDR3 DNA follows: TGTGCCAGCTCATCGACAGGAGACACTGAAGCTTTCTTT. Amino acids: CASSSTGDTEAFF.

J is TRBJ1-3 and V is TRBV19; TRBD1 matches at 7 bases. The CDR3 length is 17 residues. Trimming at V came to 4 bases and at J to 0 bases, leaving 9 bases not matched to a gene. Per germline, CDR1 LNHDA and CDR2 SQIVND (reference sequence). CDR3 DNA: TGTGCCAGTAGTACGCAGACAGGGCTATTCTCTGGAAACACCATATATTTT. It is translated as CASSTQTGLFSGNTIYF.

V and J are TRBV19 and TRBJ1-3, with a weak D call TRBD1 (6 bases). V gave up 5 bases and J gave up 2 bases, with 13 bases separating them. The CDR3 length is 15 residues. Germline V gives CDR1 LNHDA, CDR2 SQIVND (reference sequence). The chain's CDR3 is CASSAPGGPGNTIYF. The CDR3 nucleotides read TGTGCCAGTAGTGCCCCCGGGGGGCCTGGAAACACCATATATTTT.

This rearrangement joins TRBV7-8 to TRBJ2-5; possibly TRBD1 for D (5 bases). The CDR3 has 16 amino acids. CDR1 and CDR2 from the germline V gene are SGHVS and FQNEAQ. Trimming took 1 base from V and 2 from J, leaving 14 bases between them. CDR3 DNA sequence: TGTGCCAGCAGCTTAGAGGGCAGGGCGAAGCAAGAGACCCAGTACTTC. It specifies CASSLEGRAKQETQYF.

This chain links TRBV19 with TRBJ2-5, with 7 bases matching TRBD1. There are 16 residues in the CDR3. The V segment lost 1 base and the J segment 6 bases; nucleotides outside the gene matches: 11. In germline, CDR1 is LNHDA, CDR2 SQIVND (reference sequence). CDR3 nucleotide sequence: TGTGCCAGTAGTATAGCGTCCCGGGACAGTCGTCAGACCCAGTACTTC. It encodes CASSIASRDSRQTQYF. Full variable domain (outside the CDR3, taken from reference TRBV19 and TRBJ2-5): DGGITQSPKYLFRKEGQNVTLSCEQNLNHDAMYWYRQDPGQGLRLIYYSQIVNDFQKGDIAEGYSVSREKKESFPLTVTSAQKNPTAFYLCASSIASRDSRQTQYFGPGTRLLVL.

This chain connects TRBV5-4 to TRBJ2-1; 8 bases are shared with TRBD2. The CDR3 contains 13 residues. CDR1 and CDR2 (germline): SGHNT, YYREEE (reference sequence). The V and J ends lost 4 bases and 4 bases, in that order; junction bases with no gene match: 1. CDR3 protein: CASSRGGYNEQFF. DNA for the CDR3: TGTGCCAGCAGCCGGGGGGGATACAATGAGCAGTTCTTC.

This chain links TRBV6-5 with TRBJ1-4, with 8 bases identical to TRBD1. Looked up from germline, CDR1 is MNHEY and CDR2 is SVGAGI. With V trimmed by 6 bases and J by 2 bases, 5 bases remained unmatched. The CDR3 consists of 15 residues. CDR3 DNA sequence: TGTGCCAGCAGACGGACAGGGACGACTAATGAAAAACTGTTTTTT. Translated, it gives CASRRTGTTNEKLFF.

This clone was observed a few times. This chain links TRBV29-1 with TRBJ2-1, with 7 bases aligning to TRBD2. Germline lookup yields CDR1 SQVTM and CDR2 ANQGSEA. The J segment lost 4 bases and the V segment lost 5 bases, leaving 8 bases of the junction unmatched. The CDR3 spans 14 residues. Written as DNA, the CDR3 is TGCAGCGTTCTTGGGGGGGGGATATACAATGAGCAGTTCTTC. The encoded protein is CSVLGGGIYNEQFF.

This chain uses TRBV10-3 with TRBJ2-5; 8 bases line up with TRBD2. Germline CDR1 ENHRY, CDR2 SYGVKD. The CDR3 is 17 residues long. V was pared by 3 bases and J by 7 bases, with 16 bases of the junction left unmatched. CDR3 region: CAISDPSAGGGSGTQYF. In DNA, the CDR3 is TGTGCCATCAGTGACCCCTCGGCGGGGGGCGGGTCGGGGACCCAGTACTTC.

The V call is TRBV9, the J call TRBJ2-1; D perhaps matches TRBD2 (5 bases). Between the trimmed V and J ends, which lost 0 bases and 0 bases, there was a span of 10 bases. The CDR3 contains 16 residues. The germline V gene has CDR1 SGDLS and CDR2 YYNGEE. In nucleotides, the CDR3 is TGTGCCAGCAGCGTAGCGGGATCATTCTCCTACAATGAGCAGTTCTTC. It translates to CASSVAGSFSYNEQFF. Looking up the rest from reference TRBV9 and TRBJ2-1 gives the full variable domain: DSGVTQTPKHLITATGQRVTLRCSPRSGDLSVYWYQQSLDQGLQFLIQYYNGEERAKGNILERFSAQQFPDLHSELNLSSLELGDSALYFCASSVAGSFSYNEQFFGPGTRLTVL.

This chain's CDR3 is CASSLRGLAGTYEQYF. Written as DNA, the CDR3 is TGTGCCAGCAGCTTACGGGGCCTAGCGGGTACCTACGAGCAGTACTTC. The chain carries TRBV5-6 and TRBJ2-7, with 8 bases that match TRBD2. Trimming cost V 2 bases and J 2 bases; bases outside gene matches: 9. The CDR3 is 16 amino acids. Germline CDR1 is SGHDT and CDR2 is YYEEEE.

V usage is TRBV12-1 and J usage is TRBJ1-2; the table's D call, TRBD1, has no DNA check behind it. TRBV12-1 represents a pseudogene. The CDR3 contains 16 residues. In DNA form, the CDR3 reads TGTGCCAGCAGCTTACAAGATGACAGGGATGGCTATGGCTACACCTTC. Protein: CASSLQDDRDGYGYTF.

This chain joins TRBV7-8 and TRBJ1-5; TRBD1 might be the D (6 bases). In germline, CDR1 is SGHVS, CDR2 FQNEAQ. The V end was cut by 1 base, the J end by 2 bases, with 12 bases between. The CDR3 covers 16 residues. CDR3 region: CASSLEGGEGNQPQHF. The CDR3 DNA reads as TGTGCCAGCAGCTTAGAGGGGGGGGAAGGCAATCAGCCCCAGCATTTT.

V is TRBV6-6 and J is TRBJ2-7; 8 positions agree with TRBD1. Germline CDR1 and CDR2: MNHNY and SVGAGI (reference sequence). V dropped 2 bases and J dropped 12; count of bases not matched to a gene: 6. This CDR3 has 12 amino acids. This CDR3 reads CASSYGQGARYF. The CDR3 DNA sequence: TGTGCCAGCAGTTACGGTCAGGGGGCCCGGTACTTC.